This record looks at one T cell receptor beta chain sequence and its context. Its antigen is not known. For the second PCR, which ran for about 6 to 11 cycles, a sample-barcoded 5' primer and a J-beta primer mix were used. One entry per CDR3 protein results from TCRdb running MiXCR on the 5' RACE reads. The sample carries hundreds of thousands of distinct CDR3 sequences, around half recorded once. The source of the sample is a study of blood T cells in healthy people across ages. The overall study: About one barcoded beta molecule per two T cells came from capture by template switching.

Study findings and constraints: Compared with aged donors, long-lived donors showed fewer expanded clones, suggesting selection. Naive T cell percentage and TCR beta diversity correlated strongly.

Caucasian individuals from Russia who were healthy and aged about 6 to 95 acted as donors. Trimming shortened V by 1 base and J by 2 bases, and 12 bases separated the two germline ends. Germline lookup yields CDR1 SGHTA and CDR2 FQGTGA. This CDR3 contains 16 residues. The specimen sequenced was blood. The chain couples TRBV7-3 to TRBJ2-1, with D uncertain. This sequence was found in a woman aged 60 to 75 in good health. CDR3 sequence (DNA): TGTGCCAGCAGCTTAAGCGTTGGCGGCGCCTACAATGAGCAGTTCTTC. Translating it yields CASSLSVGGAYNEQFF.